This T cell receptor (beta chain) comes out of a study of blood T cell repertoires in COVID-19. Cohort 3 recovery required two negative PCRs, clearance, or symptom resolution. In the authors' methods: Estimation of nucleated cell counts relied on the amplification of reference gene primers. Assay used: immunoSEQ multiplex PCR; TCRdb lists only in-frame clones, some missing. D and trimming were read from the DNA, whereas the V and J calls and clone size are those reported in that table. In the table there are around 300,000 clones, over 70% of which are singletons. Germline CDR1 reads LNHDA; CDR2 reads SQIVND (reference sequence). V gave up 7 bases and J gave up 4 bases; unmatched junction bases: 9. The CDR3 contains 15 residues.

The receptor was isolated from a young man who had recovered from COVID-19. This chain uses TRBV19 with TRBJ2-2; 7 bases are a match to TRBD2. The sample was PBMCs or T cells enriched from blood (not recorded which). For the CDR3, the DNA is TGTGCCAGTACCCCTGGGGGGGAGCCCACCGGGGAGCTGTTTTTT. Translation: CASTPGGEPTGELFF.